The TCR beta chain described here comes from a study of chemoradiotherapy in HPV16-positive cancers (dated by TCRdb to between 2021 and 2023). Broadly, across the study: Candidate HPV-specific T-cell clones and common TCR motifs were defined through functional T-cell assays on cells from a couple of HPV16-positive patients. Whether T-cell immunity against the HPV oncoproteins E6 and E7 changes during chemoradiotherapy and whether survival is affected by this immunity were examined in the study. Next, the candidate HPV-specific TCRs and motifs were followed in TCR repertoires from around 91 patients with HPV-related cancers.

The library was built by means of the immunoSEQ multiplex PCR assay. The table was pulled from immuneACCESS by TCRdb, which kept in-frame rearrangements only. Such tables lose some clones; where checked, under half of the loss comes from unresolved V genes, and the rest has no known cause. This sample holds tens of thousands of clones; approximately 93% were observed only once. The ten largest clones take up roughly 18% of the sample. Turning to this clone: The specificity of this receptor is unknown. No much larger clone is present one base from it, and per-base qualities are unavailable.

The paper as a whole reports these results and caveats: Expansion of candidate HPV-specific clones and E7-related TCR motifs was observed in the tumor microenvironment during treatment, whereas no such expansion was observed for non-HPV-specific T cells. The functional definition of HPV-specific T cells came from only a couple of HPV16-positive patients, and the survival association was reported for HPV16-positive patients. In HPV16-positive patients, expansion of HPV-responsive T cells during chemoradiotherapy was associated with improved recurrence-free survival.

Repertoires were sampled repeatedly over the course of chemoradiotherapy, so clonal expansion could be followed in the tumor microenvironment. CDR1 and CDR2 are read off the germline V gene (reference sequence) as LNHNV and YYDKDF. The cysteine opens and the phenylalanine closes a CDR3 of 12 amino acids. Left in the record is the CDR3 DNA by itself, 36 bases read in frame from the first base. Trimming takes 0 bases from V and 5 bases from J, and the germline ends sit 5 bases apart. This specimen consisted of blood, obtained from a patient who underwent chemoradiotherapy. The sequence was obtained from a human donor with HPV-associated anogenital cancer. The rearranged chain carries TRBV15 and TRBJ2-7, with the D gene too uncertain to name. The bases read TGTGCCACCAGCAGAGATCCGAACGAGCAGTACTTC. Translation gives CATSRDPNEQYF.